The 23 T cell receptor beta chains reported below all come from one sample, sequenced in a study of blood T cells in healthy people across ages. Primed by a sample-barcoded 5' primer and a J-beta primer mix, a second PCR proceeded for about 7 to 11 cycles. One entry per CDR3 protein, called by TCRdb with MiXCR from the 5' RACE reads. This table holds fewer than 950,000 distinct CDR3 sequences, 30% to 45% found once. The sequenced sample was blood. The receptors were sampled from a young man in good health.

The V call is TRBV20-1, the J call TRBJ1-2, with D unclear. The CDR3 sequence is 13 residues long. The V and J ends lost 1 base and 2 bases respectively, with 8 bases between them. Germline-derived CDR1 and CDR2 are DFQATT and SNEGSKA (reference sequence). In nucleotides, the CDR3 is TGCAGTGCTAGAGGGGCGGAAAACTATGGCTACACCTTC. This encodes CSARGAENYGYTF.

J is TRBJ2-6 and V is TRBV29-1; tentative D call: TRBD2 (5 bases). Germline lookup yields CDR1 SQVTM and CDR2 ANQGSEA. The CDR3 has 14 residues. V shed 5 bases and J shed 0 bases, with 8 bases lying between them. This CDR3 is CSVSGSSGANVLTF. CDR3 nucleotide sequence: TGCAGCGTTTCTGGGAGCTCTGGGGCCAACGTCCTGACTTTC.

The rearrangement links TRBV3-1 to TRBJ1-2; 7 bases align to TRBD1. V trimming: 2 bases; J trimming: 4 bases; junction bases outside the gene matches: 10. The CDR3 is made up of 16 amino acids. Per the germline V gene, CDR1 is LGHDT and CDR2 is YNNKEL (reference sequence). In DNA, the CDR3 is TGTGCCAGCAGCCAACCCGGACAGGATTCGCTCTATGGCTACACCTTC. This sequence encodes CASSQPGQDSLYGYTF.

The CDR3 loop reads CASRPPGQGWVGELFF. CDR3 nucleotide sequence: TGTGCCAGCAGACCCCCGGGACAGGGCTGGGTCGGGGAGCTGTTTTTT. The chain joins TRBV7-2 to TRBJ2-2; 9 nucleotides match TRBD1. CDR1 and CDR2 from the germline V gene are SGHTA and FQGNSA. The CDR3 has 16 amino acids. The junction had 12 bases not matched to a gene; V was cut back by 6 bases and J by 7 bases.

The chain couples TRBV4-1 to TRBJ2-1; 10 nucleotides line up with TRBD2. The ends lost 5 bases at V and 13 bases at J; junction bases unmatched: 11. The germline V gene encodes CDR1 MGHRA and CDR2 YSYEKL. This CDR3 comprises 14 residues. This CDR3 reads CASSLGLAKEIQFF. CDR3 nucleotides: TGCGCCAGCAGCTTGGGACTAGCGAAAGAGATCCAGTTCTTC.

This clonotype was seen a handful of times. V is TRBV20-1 and J is TRBJ1-5, with TRBD1 matching 7 bases. The germline gives CDR1 DFQATT, CDR2 SNEGSKA (reference sequence). The CDR3 length is 15 residues. V was pared by 6 bases and J by 4 bases, with 12 bases of the junction left unmatched. Written as DNA, the CDR3 is TGCAGTGCGAGCGGGCCAGGGGGAAGGAATCAGCCCCAGCATTTT. Amino acid sequence: CSASGPGGRNQPQHF.

This clonotype has a handful of counts. This chain joins TRBV3-1 and TRBJ2-3, with TRBD1 matching 8 bases. CDR1 is LGHDT, CDR2 YNNKEL, per germline (reference sequence). V trimming: 5 bases; J trimming: 5 bases; junction bases outside the gene matches: 12. The CDR3 length is 16 residues. The CDR3 sequence is CASSAWEDRVRDTQYF. The DNA for the CDR3 is TGTGCCAGCAGCGCGTGGGAGGACAGGGTGAGAGATACGCAGTATTTT.

The rearrangement links TRBV29-1 to TRBJ2-7; the D call may be TRBD1 or TRBD2 (6 bases each). The germline V gene encodes CDR1 SQVTM and CDR2 ANQGSEA. This CDR3 comprises 13 residues. Trimming removed 4 bases from V and 6 bases from J, with 16 bases in between. CDR3 nucleotide sequence: TGCAGCGTTGGGAGGGGGGCAGGGGTCGAGCAGTACTTC. Protein product: CSVGRGAGVEQYF.

This rearrangement joins TRBV6-6 to TRBJ2-5; 10 nucleotides agree with TRBD2. The CDR3 loop spans 15 amino acids. V shed 8 bases, J shed 5 bases, and the junction held 11 bases outside the gene matches. Looked up from germline, CDR1 is MNHNY and CDR2 is SVGAGI (reference sequence). CDR3 sequence reads: CASSIKRGGPETQYF. DNA for the CDR3: TGTGCCAGCTCCATTAAGCGGGGGGGCCCTGAGACCCAGTACTTC.

The V call is TRBV28, the J call TRBJ2-7; D uncertain. CDR1 and CDR2 (germline): MDHEN, SYDVKM. V was clipped by 8 bases and J by 0 bases, with 8 bases between them. The CDR3 runs 12 residues. The CDR3 protein is CASLTDSYEQYF. The CDR3 DNA is TGTGCCAGCCTGACTGACTCCTACGAGCAGTACTTC.

The table lists this clonotype with a few counts. The rearrangement joins TRBV5-1 to TRBJ1-1; D is undetermined. This CDR3 is built from 14 residues. The germline V gene has CDR1 SGHRS and CDR2 YFSETQ. The V gene lost 0 bases and the J gene lost 5 bases, with 11 bases spanning the gap. The CDR3 region has the DNA TGCGCCAGCAGCTTGGATAGGGTAACGACTGAAGCTTTCTTT. This encodes CASSLDRVTTEAFF.

For this clonotype: A junction end diverges from the germline sequence, so it may reflect a read error. The chain has TRBV13 and TRBJ2-7, with a possible D match to TRBD1 (5 bases). In germline, CDR1 is PRHDT, CDR2 FYEKMQ (reference sequence). This CDR3 has 14 amino acids. The CDR3 nucleotides are TGTGCCCGCAGGGCAGGGCCTCTTTCCTACGAGCAGTACTTC. As protein: CARRAGPLSYEQYF.

This clonotype was observed a handful of times. The rearrangement links TRBV6-2 or TRBV6-3 to TRBJ1-2; tentative D call: TRBD1 (6 bases). The length of the CDR3 is 16 residues. Deletions cut 7 bases from V and 5 bases from J, with 23 bases between. Per germline, CDR1 MNHEY and CDR2 SVGEGT. CDR3 DNA sequence: TGTGCCAGCACCTTGAGGGGGACATCGACCAGATATGGCTACACCTTC. Protein sequence: CASTLRGTSTRYGYTF.

The V call is TRBV18, the J call TRBJ2-1; D gene unclear. From germline, CDR1 is KGHSH and CDR2 LQKENI. CDR3 length equals 17 residues. Deletions cut 0 bases from V and 0 bases from J, with 12 bases between. In DNA, the CDR3 is TGTGCCAGCTCACCACCCAATCTGGGTAGCTCCTACAATGAGCAGTTCTTC. Protein product: CASSPPNLGSSYNEQFF.

In the case of this clonotype: One base away lies a much larger clone, so this may be a sequencing read error. The rearrangement joins TRBV29-1 to TRBJ2-3; D perhaps matches TRBD2 (7 bases). The CDR3 runs to 16 residues. Trimming stripped 4 bases from V and 0 bases from J, with 17 bases between. Germline V gives CDR1 SQVTM, CDR2 ANQGSEA. The CDR3 region is CSVGGGAGTSTDTQYF. In DNA form, the CDR3 reads TGCAGCGTTGGAGGGGGGGCAGGGACTAGCACAGATACGCAGTATTTT.

The genes are TRBV7-2 and TRBJ1-4; perhaps TRBD1 as D (6 bases). V lost 1 base and J lost 7, with 10 bases in between. Per the germline V gene, CDR1 is SGHTA and CDR2 is FQGNSA. The CDR3 consists of 14 residues. This chain's CDR3 is CASSLDRASEKLFF. The CDR3 bases are TGTGCCAGCAGCTTAGACAGGGCAAGTGAAAAACTGTTTTTT.

This sequence joins TRBV10-3 and TRBJ2-1; 7 bases are shared with TRBD2. The germline gives CDR1 ENHRY, CDR2 SYGVKD. The CDR3 totals 14 residues. The trim removed 8 bases at V and 2 bases at J, leaving 6 bases unmatched. The CDR3 is CAIGAAGAYNEQFF. CDR3 DNA: TGTGCCATCGGCGCGGCGGGGGCCTACAATGAGCAGTTCTTC.

Comments on this clonotype: This clone may be a read error of a much larger clone one base away. J is TRBJ2-5 and V is TRBV11-2, with D unresolved. CDR1 and CDR2 from the germline V gene are SGHAT and FQNNGV. The CDR3 sequence is 11 residues long. The CDR3 sequence: CAGSISETQYF. The CDR3 nucleotides are TGTGCCGGCAGCATATCGGAGACCCAGTACTTC.

In regard to this clonotype: Possible read error: a much larger clone is one base away. V usage is TRBV7-8 and J usage is TRBJ2-5; D gene uncertain. The J call may be wrong; the DNA end is better matched by TRBJ2-7. Germline CDR1 reads SGHVS; CDR2 reads FQNEAQ. The CDR3 runs 14 residues. The CDR3 reads CVSSLGRPEDEQYF. The CDR3 DNA is TGTGTCAGCAGCTTAGGAAGACCTGAGGACGAGCAGTACTTC.

The J gene is TRBJ2-1, the V gene TRBV5-6; no firm D call. The CDR3 totals 13 residues. Looked up from germline, CDR1 is SGHDT and CDR2 is YYEEEE. The germline V and J ends were trimmed by 1 base and 10 bases, with 12 bases remaining between them. Written as DNA, the CDR3 is TGTGCCAGCAGCTTGTCCCGTTCCTACGAGCAGTTCTTC. It codes for CASSLSRSYEQFF.

This clonotype has only a few counts. V gene TRBV7-2 combines with J gene TRBJ2-3; D is unclear. Germline values: CDR1 SGHTA, CDR2 FQGNSA. The CDR3 is 18 amino acids. Trimming pared 2 bases from V and 8 bases from J, leaving 26 bases between. The CDR3 DNA sequence: TGTGCCAGCAGCTTACCAGAGCTTGCCCCCCCCCCACCGCGTACGCAGTATTTT. It specifies CASSLPELAPPPPRTQYF. Full variable domain (rest looked up from reference TRBV7-2 and TRBJ2-3): GAGVSQSPSNKVTEKGKDVELRCDPISGHTALYWYRQSLGQGLEFLIYFQGNSAPDKSGLPSDRFSAERTGGSVSTLTIQRTQQEDSAVYLCASSLPELAPPPPRTQYFGPGTRLTVL.

This clonotype has a handful of counts. V and J are TRBV6-2 or TRBV6-3 and TRBJ2-1, with D tentatively TRBD1 (6 bases). This CDR3 is built from 16 residues. Trimming took off 2 bases at V and 7 bases at J, with 18 bases between the two ends. CDR1 MNHEY and CDR2 SVGEGT come from the germline V gene. The CDR3 loop reads CASSYEVGAGSNEQFF. CDR3 DNA: TGTGCCAGCAGTTACGAGGTGGGGGCCGGGTCGAATGAGCAGTTCTTC.

Remarks on this clonotype: Mismatch with germline at one junction end may stem from a read error. The chain links TRBV6-2 or TRBV6-3 to TRBJ2-3, with 10 bases fitting TRBD1. The CDR3 is 16 residues long. CDR1 is MNHEY, CDR2 SVGEGT, per germline. CDR3 bases: TGTGCCAGCAGTCAGACAGGGGGCAGTGGCACAGATATGCAGTATTTT. Its translation: CASSQTGGSGTDMQYF.